One sample yielded the 32 T cell receptor beta chains listed below, sequenced in a study of OX40 agonist ivuxolimab in advanced cancers. TCRdb keeps only in-frame clones here, not all; method: immunoSEQ multiplex PCR. The table has 60,000 to 75,000 clones, 88% seen once; the top ten hold around 0.9%. The sample in question was CD4+ or CD8+ T cells sorted from blood, obtained in a trial of the OX40 agonist ivuxolimab. The origin of the receptors is an adult with an advanced solid tumor such as melanoma, head and neck, liver or kidney cancer.

DNA for the CDR3: TGTGCCAGCTCACCAAAATTGGTCCTAGCGGGAGAGGAGCAGTACTTC. Amino acids: CASSPKLVLAGEEQYF. The chain is built from TRBV18 and TRBJ2-7, with 10 bases matching TRBD2. Per the germline V gene, CDR1 is KGHSH and CDR2 is LQKENI. After removal of 2 bases from V and 7 bases from J, the junction contained 11 bases not matched to a gene. The CDR3 covers 16 residues.

The rearrangement links TRBV11-2 to TRBJ2-7; D gene unclear. This CDR3 has 16 amino acids. V gave up 0 bases and J gave up 2 bases, with 14 bases separating them. Per germline, CDR1 SGHAT and CDR2 FQNNGV. The CDR3 DNA follows: TGTGCCAGCAGCTTAGATAAGCCCACCCGGGCCTACGAGCAGTACTTC. Translated, it gives CASSLDKPTRAYEQYF.

The J gene is TRBJ2-3, the V gene TRBV19; 7 positions match TRBD2. The CDR3 is made up of 16 amino acids. J was trimmed by 1 base and V by 4 bases; bases with no gene match: 8. Germline CDR1 and CDR2: LNHDA and SQIVND (reference sequence). CDR3 in DNA: TGTGCCAGTAGTACCCCTCGGGGGGAAGGCACAGATACGCAGTATTTT. Amino acids: CASSTPRGEGTDTQYF.

This rearrangement joins TRBV6-1 to TRBJ1-2; D is uncertain. The length of the CDR3 is 12 residues. In germline, CDR1 is MNHNS, CDR2 SASEGT. V was clipped by 0 bases and J by 6 bases, with 5 bases between them. Here the CDR3 reads CASSEAGDGYTF. The CDR3 region has the DNA TGTGCCAGCAGTGAAGCTGGGGATGGCTACACCTTC.

The V and J genes are TRBV6-1 and TRBJ1-5, with D perhaps TRBD1 (6 bases). Looked up from germline, CDR1 is MNHNS and CDR2 is SASEGT. The CDR3 consists of 13 residues. V was trimmed by 4 bases and J by 6 bases, leaving 10 bases between them. The CDR3 DNA sequence: TGTGCCAGCAGTGGACAGGAATTTCAGCCCCAGCATTTT. It yields the protein CASSGQEFQPQHF.

The chain employs TRBV5-1 and TRBJ2-7, with 11 bases aligning to TRBD2. With V trimmed by 0 bases and J by 5 bases, 7 bases remained unmatched. Germline loops: CDR1 SGHRS, CDR2 YFSETQ. CDR3 size: 16 residues. CDR3 protein: CASSLDLSSGRNEQYF. The CDR3 nucleotides are TGCGCCAGCAGCTTGGATTTGTCTAGCGGGAGGAACGAGCAGTACTTC.

This clone was observed once. CDR3 sequence reads: CASSLARHINTEAFF. The DNA of the CDR3 is TGTGCCAGCAGCTTAGCACGTCATATTAACACTGAAGCTTTCTTT. The J gene is TRBJ1-1, the V gene TRBV7-3; no definite D call. Deletions cut 2 bases from V and 2 bases from J, with 12 bases between. CDR3 size: 15 residues. Germline V gene lookup returns CDR1 SGHTA and CDR2 FQGTGA.

The chain employs TRBV2 and TRBJ2-1, with D hard to call. Germline V lookup: CDR1 SNHLY, CDR2 FYNNEI. V shed 8 bases and J shed 0 bases, with 11 bases lying between them. The CDR3 has 14 amino acids. CDR3 nucleotide sequence: TGTGCCAGCCGGAGCGACCGCTCCTACAATGAGCAGTTCTTC. This sequence encodes CASRSDRSYNEQFF. The full variable domain, its missing parts supplied by reference TRBV2 and TRBJ2-1, is EPEVTQTPSHQVTQMGQEVILRCVPISNHLYFYWYRQILGQKVEFLVSFYNNEISEKSEIFDDQFSVERPDGSNFTLKIRSTKLEDSAMYFCASRSDRSYNEQFFGPGTRLTVL.

V usage is TRBV18 and J usage is TRBJ2-3; 10 nucleotides agree with TRBD2. Germline CDR1 is KGHSH and CDR2 is LQKENI. The CDR3 has 17 amino acids. J gave up 2 bases and V 0 bases, and 5 bases lay outside the gene matches. The CDR3 sequence is CASSPPAGGEDTDTQYF. As DNA, the CDR3 is TGTGCCAGCTCACCACCAGCGGGAGGGGAGGACACAGATACGCAGTATTTT.

This chain uses TRBV19 with TRBJ2-1; the D is unclear. V was shortened by 1 base and J by 2 bases, with 9 bases between the two germline ends. This CDR3 region has 15 residues. CDR1 and CDR2 (germline): LNHDA, SQIVND (reference sequence). CDR3 in amino acids: CASSIGDMPYNEQFF. Written as DNA, the CDR3 is TGTGCCAGTAGTATAGGGGATATGCCCTACAATGAGCAGTTCTTC.

V and J are TRBV29-1 and TRBJ2-1; D ambiguous. The CDR3 loop spans 12 amino acids. V was pared by 6 bases and J by 4 bases, with 10 bases between. Germline CDR1 reads SQVTM; CDR2 reads ANQGSEA. The CDR3 DNA sequence: TGCAGCGTCCTTGGGGTATACAATGAGCAGTTCTTC. This gives the protein CSVLGVYNEQFF.

As concerns this clone: The junction and the germline gene differ at one end; a read error may be behind it. This rearrangement joins TRBV30 to TRBJ2-1; TRBD1 or TRBD2 may be the D gene (6 bases each). The CDR3 has 15 amino acids. From germline, CDR1 is GTSNPN and CDR2 SVGIG (reference sequence). CDR3 DNA: TGTGCCCGGAGTGTAGGGGGGTTAGAGTACAATGAGCAGTTCTTC. This gives the protein CARSVGGLEYNEQFF.

The V gene is TRBV2, the J gene TRBJ1-3; D might be TRBD1 (6 bases). CDR1 SNHLY and CDR2 FYNNEI come from the germline V gene. This CDR3 has 15 amino acids. The V end lost 6 bases, the J end lost 0 bases, and 12 bases lay between the germline ends. In DNA, the CDR3 is TGTGCCAGCAGCCGGGGGCCGACCTCTGGAAACACCATATATTTT. Its protein is CASSRGPTSGNTIYF.

This clone was recorded a few times. Germline and junction disagree at one end, which may indicate a read error. The chain links TRBV7-7 to TRBJ1-3; TRBD1 might be the D (6 bases). CDR1 SSHAT and CDR2 FNYEAQ come from the germline V gene (reference sequence). The CDR3 contains 21 residues. The CDR3 coding sequence is TGTGCTAGCAGCCCGTTCGCGGGGGGCAGCCGGTCCCTAAGCTCTGGAAACACCATATATTTT. This sequence encodes CASSPFAGGSRSLSSGNTIYF.

The V and J genes are TRBV6-1 and TRBJ1-5, with TRBD1 identical over 7 bases. The CDR3 covers 14 residues. The V gene's germline CDR1 is MNHNS and CDR2 SASEGT. V was clipped by 8 bases and J by 2 bases; unmatched bases: 6. The CDR3 coding sequence is TGTGCCAGCGGTACAGGGGATCGCAATCAGCCCCAGCATTTT. It codes for CASGTGDRNQPQHF.

The J gene is TRBJ2-7, the V gene TRBV9; 10 nucleotides align to TRBD2. CDR3 length: 15 residues. With V trimmed by 0 bases and J by 3 bases, 3 bases remained unmatched. Germline V CDR1 and CDR2: SGDLS, YYNGEE. The CDR3 bases are TGTGCCAGCAGCGTAGGGCCTAGCGGGAGCTACGAGCAGTACTTC. This gives the protein CASSVGPSGSYEQYF.

V and J are TRBV11-2 and TRBJ2-5; 8 positions agree with TRBD2. The V segment lost 0 bases and the J segment 5 bases; nucleotides outside the gene matches: 8. The CDR3 runs to 16 residues. CDR1 and CDR2 (germline): SGHAT, FQNNGV. The CDR3 is CASSLDGAGLGETQYF. DNA for the CDR3: TGTGCCAGCAGCTTAGATGGGGCGGGACTAGGGGAGACCCAGTACTTC.

The chain uses TRBV5-1 and TRBJ2-3, with 9 bases identical to TRBD1. V trimming: 2 bases; J trimming: 4 bases; junction bases outside the gene matches: 5. The CDR3 length is 15 residues. Germline CDR1 and CDR2: SGHRS and YFSETQ. The CDR3 DNA reads TGCGCCAGCAGCTTAGGACAGGGGCTTCCAGATACGCAGTATTTT. Its translation is CASSLGQGLPDTQYF.

J is TRBJ2-3 and V is TRBV25-1; perhaps TRBD2 as D (6 bases). This CDR3 is built from 15 residues. Germline CDR1 MGHDK, CDR2 SYGVNS. V dropped 1 base and J dropped 1 base, with 9 bases sitting between them. The CDR3 sequence: CASSEWASGTDTQYF. As DNA, the CDR3 is TGTGCCAGCAGTGAATGGGCTAGCGGCACAGATACGCAGTATTTT.

The chain employs TRBV5-1 and TRBJ2-5; no reliable D call. Germline values: CDR1 SGHRS, CDR2 YFSETQ. V lost 1 base, J lost 2 bases, and 9 bases lay in between. The CDR3 contains 14 residues. The CDR3 loop is CASSLQARQETQYF. CDR3 coding DNA: TGCGCCAGCAGCTTGCAGGCCAGACAAGAGACCCAGTACTTC. Combining the CDR3 with reference TRBV5-1 and TRBJ2-5 gives the whole variable domain KAGVTQTPRYLIKTRGQQVTLSCSPISGHRSVSWYQQTPGQGLQFLFEYFSETQRNKGNFPGRFSGRQFSNSRSEMNVSTLELGDSALYLCASSLQARQETQYFGPGTRLLVL.

This chain uses TRBV5-1 with TRBJ1-3; 7 bases line up with TRBD1. In germline, CDR1 is SGHRS, CDR2 YFSETQ. The CDR3 has 14 residues. V lost 4 bases and J lost 6; bases outside the gene matches: 7. The CDR3 coding sequence is TGCGCCAGCAGCCCAAGTGGGACAGTAAACACCATATATTTT. Amino acids: CASSPSGTVNTIYF.

The CDR3 spells CASSPGPGKNSPLHF. The CDR3 DNA reads TGCGCCAGCAGCCCGGGACCCGGGAAGAATTCACCCCTCCACTTT. The V and J genes are TRBV5-1 and TRBJ1-6, with D possibly matching TRBD1 (5 bases). The CDR3 runs 15 residues. Deletions cut 4 bases from V and 7 bases from J, with 15 bases between. The germline V gene encodes CDR1 SGHRS and CDR2 YFSETQ.

The chain couples TRBV5-5 to TRBJ1-3; TRBD1 matches at 8 bases. Germline V gene data show CDR1 as SGHKS and CDR2 as YYEKEE (reference sequence). The CDR3 is made up of 16 amino acids. V lost 3 bases and J lost 4; bases outside the gene matches: 9. The CDR3 sequence: CASSSGQGLYGNTIYF. In DNA form, the CDR3 reads TGTGCCAGCAGCTCCGGACAGGGTCTGTACGGAAACACCATATATTTT.

The chain carries TRBV9 and TRBJ2-5, with 7 bases fitting TRBD2. Looked up from germline, CDR1 is SGDLS and CDR2 is YYNGEE. The CDR3 spans 14 residues. V shed 2 bases and J 2 bases; nucleotides not matched to a gene: 3. The CDR3 DNA sequence: TGTGCCAGCAGCGTTTCTAGCGGACAAGAGACCCAGTACTTC. It codes for CASSVSSGQETQYF. Variable domain in full (rest from reference TRBV9 and TRBJ2-5): DSGVTQTPKHLITATGQRVTLRCSPRSGDLSVYWYQQSLDQGLQFLIQYYNGEERAKGNILERFSAQQFPDLHSELNLSSLELGDSALYFCASSVSSGQETQYFGPGTRLLVL.

This clone was found once. The chain joins TRBV7-3 to TRBJ1-1, with 10 nucleotides matching TRBD1. The J segment lost 3 bases and the V segment lost 6 bases, leaving 4 bases of the junction unmatched. CDR1 SGHTA and CDR2 FQGTGA come from the germline V gene. There are 14 residues in the CDR3. The chain's CDR3 is CASRPGQGDTEAFF. CDR3 DNA sequence: TGTGCCAGCAGACCCGGACAGGGGGACACTGAAGCTTTCTTT. Together with reference TRBV7-3 and TRBJ1-1, the CDR3 gives the full variable domain: GAGVSQTPSNKVTEKGKYVELRCDPISGHTALYWYRQSLGQGPEFLIYFQGTGAADDSGLPNDRFFAVRPEGSVSTLKIQRTERGDSAVYLCASRPGQGDTEAFFGQGTRLTVV.

The table lists this clone with a few counts. V gene TRBV2 combines with J gene TRBJ1-5, with a possible D match to TRBD1 (5 bases). CDR3 size: 16 residues. CDR1 and CDR2 (germline): SNHLY, FYNNEI. V lost 5 bases and J 0 bases, leaving 14 bases between the germline ends. This chain's CDR3 is CASSSQGPYSNQPQHF. The CDR3 DNA reads as TGTGCCAGCAGTTCCCAGGGACCCTATAGCAATCAGCCCCAGCATTTT.

V usage is TRBV6-6 and J usage is TRBJ2-1; 7 positions match TRBD1. CDR3 length: 15 amino acids. The V gene's germline CDR1 is MNHNY and CDR2 SVGAGI (reference sequence). The V gene end was trimmed by 5 bases and the J gene end by 4 bases; junction bases not matched to a gene: 8. CDR3 protein: CASSQTAGGYNEQFF. The CDR3 DNA reads TGTGCCAGCAGTCAAACCGCAGGGGGTTACAATGAGCAGTTCTTC.

The chain uses TRBV7-2 and TRBJ1-5; weak D call: TRBD1 (6 bases). The V end was cut by 5 bases, the J end by 7 bases, with 15 bases between. Germline V gene lookup returns CDR1 SGHTA and CDR2 FQGNSA. This CDR3 region has 14 residues. The CDR3 protein is CASSPTGSLQPQHF. CDR3 nucleotides: TGTGCCAGCAGCCCTACAGGGTCTCTCCAGCCCCAGCATTTT.

This rearrangement joins TRBV29-1 to TRBJ1-1, with D maybe TRBD1 (5 bases). The CDR3 extends over 14 amino acids. V lost 7 bases and J lost 1, with 16 bases in between. Germline values: CDR1 SQVTM, CDR2 ANQGSEA. CDR3 in amino acids: CSGLNPGQNTEAFF. The CDR3 DNA is TGCAGCGGCCTGAACCCTGGACAGAACACTGAAGCTTTCTTT.

This chain joins TRBV5-5 and TRBJ2-6, with TRBD1 identical over 8 bases. J lost 2 bases, V lost 5 bases, and 12 bases had no gene match. Germline V gives CDR1 SGHKS, CDR2 YYEKEE (reference sequence). The CDR3 is 18 residues long. This CDR3 is CASSLVGQGWAGANVLTF. DNA of the CDR3: TGTGCCAGCAGTCTTGTCGGACAGGGATGGGCTGGGGCCAACGTCCTGACTTTC.

This chain links TRBV7-9 with TRBJ2-2, with 7 bases that match TRBD1. This CDR3 comprises 15 residues. Germline-derived CDR1 and CDR2 are SEHNR and FQNEAQ (reference sequence). V was pared by 3 bases and J by 2 bases, with 3 bases of the junction left unmatched. The CDR3: CASSLGQSNTGELFF. In nucleotides, the CDR3 is TGTGCCAGCAGCTTGGGACAGTCTAACACCGGGGAGCTGTTTTTT.

J is TRBJ1-2 and V is TRBV9; maybe TRBD1 (6 bases). The germline V and J ends were trimmed by 3 bases and 5 bases, with 20 bases remaining between them. CDR1 and CDR2 (germline): SGDLS, YYNGEE. The CDR3 contains 16 residues. The CDR3 loop is CASSAGGQSGAYGYTF. DNA of the CDR3: TGTGCCAGCAGCGCCGGAGGGCAGTCGGGGGCTTATGGCTACACCTTC.